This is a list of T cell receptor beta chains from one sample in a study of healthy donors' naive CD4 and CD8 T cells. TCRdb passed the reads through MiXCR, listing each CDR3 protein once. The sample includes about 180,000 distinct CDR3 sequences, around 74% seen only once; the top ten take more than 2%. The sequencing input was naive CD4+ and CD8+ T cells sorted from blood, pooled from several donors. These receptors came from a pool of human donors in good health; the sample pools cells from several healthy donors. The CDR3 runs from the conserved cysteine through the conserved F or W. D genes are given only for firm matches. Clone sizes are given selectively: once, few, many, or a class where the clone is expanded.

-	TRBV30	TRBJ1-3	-	TGTGCCTGGAACCCCGGGATTTCTGGAAACACCATATATTTT	CAWNPGISGNTIYF
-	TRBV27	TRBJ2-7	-	TGTGCCAGCAGTTTAAGGGGGGACTCCTACGAGCAGTACTTC	CASSLRGDSYEQYF
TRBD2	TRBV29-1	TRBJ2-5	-	TGCAGCGCCGACGGACTAGCGGGAGTAGAGACCCAGTACTTC	CSADGLAGVETQYF
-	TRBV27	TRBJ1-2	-	TGTGCCAGCAGTTCCGACCGGGGCTCCCATGGCTACACCTTC	CASSSDRGSHGYTF
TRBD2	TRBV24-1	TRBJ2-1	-	TGTGCCACCAGTGTCCCTAGCGGGAGGTCCTACAATGAGCAGTTCTTC	CATSVPSGRSYNEQFF
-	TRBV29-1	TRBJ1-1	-	TGCAGCGTTGGACGGACGAACACTGAAGCTTTCTTT	CSVGRTNTEAFF
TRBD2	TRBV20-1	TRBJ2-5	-	TGCAGTGCCCCTAAGCGGGGCTGGGAGACCCAGTACTTC	CSAPKRGWETQYF
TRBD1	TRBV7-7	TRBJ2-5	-	TGTGCTAGCAGCTTGGAGACAGGGAAGACCCAGTACTTC	CASSLETGKTQYF
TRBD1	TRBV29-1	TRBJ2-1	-	TGCAGCGTTGACGGTCCGGGACAGGGAGGTGAGCAGTTCTTC	CSVDGPGQGGEQFF
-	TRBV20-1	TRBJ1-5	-	TGCAGTGCAGAATCAGGGATGCGGAATAGCAATCAGCCCCAGCATTTT	CSAESGMRNSNQPQHF
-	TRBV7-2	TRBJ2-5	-	TGTGCCAGCAGCTTAGAGCTCTGGGAAGAGACCCAGTACTTC	CASSLELWEETQYF
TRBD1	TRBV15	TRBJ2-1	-	TGTGCCACCAGCATTCCGGGACAGAACCAATACAATGAGCAGTTCTTC	CATSIPGQNQYNEQFF
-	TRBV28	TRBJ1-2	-	TGTGCCAGCAGTTCCTCGTCACAAAGCTATGGCTACACCTTC	CASSSSSQSYGYTF
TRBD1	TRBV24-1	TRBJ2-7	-	TGTGCCACCAGTGAGGAGACAGGGACCGAGCAGTACTTC	CATSEETGTEQYF
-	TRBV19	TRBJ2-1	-	TGTGCCACAGCTGGGCCGGGGGACAGCTCCTACAATGAGCAGTTCTTC	CATAGPGDSSYNEQFF
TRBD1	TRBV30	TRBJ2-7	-	TGTGCCTGGGGCGGACAGGGGGCCTACGAGCAGTACTTC	CAWGGQGAYEQYF
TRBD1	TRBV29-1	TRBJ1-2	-	TGCAGCGCCACCCCGGGACAGGGGAGCTATGGCTACACCTTC	CSATPGQGSYGYTF
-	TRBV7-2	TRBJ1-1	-	TGTGCCAGCAGCTTAGCGGGCCCCTACACTGAAGCTTTCTTT	CASSLAGPYTEAFF
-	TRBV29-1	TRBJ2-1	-	TGCAGCGCAAAGACAGGCAATGAGCAGTTCTTC	CSAKTGNEQFF
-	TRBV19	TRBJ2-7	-	TGTGCCAGTAGGATGGGGGAGCAGTACTTC	CASRMGEQYF
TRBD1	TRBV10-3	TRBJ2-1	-	TGTGCCATCAGCGGGACAGCTAACAATGAGCAGTTCTTC	CAISGTANNEQFF
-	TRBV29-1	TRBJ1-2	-	TGCAGCGTTTTGGTTGGTCAGGGAGGTTATGGCTACACCTTC	CSVLVGQGGYGYTF
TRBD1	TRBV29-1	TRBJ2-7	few	TGCAGCGTTGAAGATTCGGGACCGGGACAGGGCTACGAGCAGTACTTC	CSVEDSGPGQGYEQYF
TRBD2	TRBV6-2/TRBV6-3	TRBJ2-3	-	TGTGCCAGCAGTTACGGAGCGGGAGATCAGTCAGATACGCAGTATTTT	CASSYGAGDQSDTQYF
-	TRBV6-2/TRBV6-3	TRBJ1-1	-	TGTGCCAGCAGTCGCGGGAACTTTGAGGTTACTGAAGCTTTCTTT	CASSRGNFEVTEAFF
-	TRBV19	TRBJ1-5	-	TGTGCCAGTACTCCTGACAGACTTAATCAGCCCCAGCATTTT	CASTPDRLNQPQHF
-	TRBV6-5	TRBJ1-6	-	TGTGCCAGCAGTTTAATGGGGAGTTCACCCCTCCACTTT	CASSLMGSSPLHF
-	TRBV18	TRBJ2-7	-	TGTGCCAGCTCTTACAGGGATCTCTACGAGCAGTACTTC	CASSYRDLYEQYF
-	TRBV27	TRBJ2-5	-	TGTGCCAGCAGTTTAGGGCAATACCAAGAGACCCAGTACTTC	CASSLGQYQETQYF
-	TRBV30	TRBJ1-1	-	TGTGCCTGGGGTCCACTGAACACTGAAGCTTTCTTT	CAWGPLNTEAFF
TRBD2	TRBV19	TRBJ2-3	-	TGTGCCAGTAGAAAAGCGGGATTCACAGATACGCAGTATTTT	CASRKAGFTDTQYF
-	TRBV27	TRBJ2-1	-	TGTGCCAGCAGTTTTTCCGCAGGGGAGAGACACAATGAGCAGTTCTTC	CASSFSAGERHNEQFF
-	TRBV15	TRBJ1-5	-	TGTGCCACCAGCGAGGTTACTGGAGCTTATAGCAATCAGCCCCAGCATTTT	CATSEVTGAYSNQPQHF
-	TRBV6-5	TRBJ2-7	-	TGTGCCAGCAGTTCTCTGACAGTCTCCTACGAGCAGTACTTC	CASSSLTVSYEQYF
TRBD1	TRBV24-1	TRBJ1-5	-	TGTGCCACCAGTGACCACACTGACAGGGTCCAGCATTTT	CATSDHTDRVQHF
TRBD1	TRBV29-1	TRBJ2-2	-	TGCAGCGTGGAGGGACAGGCGAACACCGGGGAGCTGTTTTTT	CSVEGQANTGELFF
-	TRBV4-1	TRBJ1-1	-	TGCGCCAGCAGCCAAGATGGAGACGGCCTCATGAACACTGAAGCTTTCTTT	CASSQDGDGLMNTEAFF
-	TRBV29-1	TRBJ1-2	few	TGCAGCGTTGACAGGGAGGCTGGCTACACCTTC	CSVDREAGYTF
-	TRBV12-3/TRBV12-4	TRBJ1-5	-	TGTGCCAGCAGTTTATGGGCAGGGAGCAATCAGCCCCAGCATTTT	CASSLWAGSNQPQHF
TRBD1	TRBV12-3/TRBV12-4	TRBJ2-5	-	TGTGCCAGCAGTTTAGCCGGACAGGGGGTGGAGACCCAGTACTTC	CASSLAGQGVETQYF
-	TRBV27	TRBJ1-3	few	TGTGCCAGCAGTTTTAGTCCGTCGCCGGGAAACACCATATATTTT	CASSFSPSPGNTIYF
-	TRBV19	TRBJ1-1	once	TGTGCCAGTAGTATAGGAGGGGCACAATCAGCTTTCTTT	CASSIGGAQSAFF
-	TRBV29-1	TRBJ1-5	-	TGCAGCGTTGAAGTGCAGGGTGGTCAGCCCCAGCATTTT	CSVEVQGGQPQHF
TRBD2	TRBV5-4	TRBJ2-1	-	TGTGCCAGCAGCACCTTAGCGGGAGATGATAAGAATGAGCAGTTCTTC	CASSTLAGDDKNEQFF
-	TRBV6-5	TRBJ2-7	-	TGTGCCAGCAGAGAGGGAAACTCCTACGAGCAGTACTTC	CASREGNSYEQYF
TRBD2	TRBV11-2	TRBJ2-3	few	TGTGCCAGCACCGGGCTAGCGGGAGGGACTAGCACAGATACGCAGTATTTT	CASTGLAGGTSTDTQYF
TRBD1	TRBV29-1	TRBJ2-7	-	TGCAGCGTTGTAGGGACAGGGCGCTACGAGCAGTACTTC	CSVVGTGRYEQYF